This record covers a single T cell receptor (beta chain). Germline V lookup: CDR1 KGHDR, CDR2 SFDVKD. The CDR3 runs 14 residues. Trimming cost V 3 bases and J 7 bases, with 12 bases left between them. These data originate in a study of blood T cell repertoires in COVID-19. Study-wide background: The United States, Italy and Spain supplied acute and convalescent COVID-19 samples. Sample material is recorded as cDNA or gDNA derived from T cells, B-cell-depleted T cells, or PBMCs.

In the original analysis: Nucleated cell counts were estimated from reference gene primer amplification. Produced via immunoSEQ multiplex PCR; TCRdb's table is partial and in-frame only. That table is the source of V, J and clone size, and D and trimming were worked out from the DNA. In the table there are 120,000 or so clones, 87% of which are singletons. The receptor comes from a woman between 55 and 75 years old with acute or convalescent COVID-19. This rearrangement joins TRBV24-1 to TRBJ1-5; maybe TRBD1 (6 bases). The specimen sequenced was peripheral blood. CDR3 nucleotides: TGTGCCACCAGTGATGTAACACAGGGACAGCCCCAGCATTTT. Translated: CATSDVTQGQPQHF.